The entry that follows covers one TCR beta chain sequence. The antigen is unknown. The entry originates in a study of T-cell reconstitution after alpha-beta-depleted transplantation in children. TCRbeta library preparation incorporated unique molecular identifiers. TCRdb re-derived calls from the PCR reads in MiXCR, one entry per CDR3 protein. Of about 900,000 distinct CDR3 sequences in the sample, about 26% were seen once. Study conclusions and caveats: Expanded graft clones, several hundred of them, were reportedly the source of alpha-beta T cells about two months after transplant. The authors attributed T-cell counts and diversity one year after transplant mostly to newly produced T cells. At day 60, the high TCRbeta diversity found in some patients originated from recipient T cells and thymic progenitors that had survived.

The CDR3 is 15 residues long. The V and J ends lost 5 bases and 4 bases, in that order; junction bases with no gene match: 9. Germline V gene sequence: CDR1 SGHTA, CDR2 FQGNSA. V gene TRBV7-2 combines with J gene TRBJ2-5, with 8 bases that match TRBD1. The receptor's source is a boy in the first two years of life who had a stem cell transplant for SCID, so the T cells may come from the graft donor. Specimen: PBMCs, mostly from graft donor cells, collected 360 days after TCRalphabeta/CD19-depleted stem cell transplant. The CDR3 DNA sequence: TGTGCCAGCAGCCGACGACAGGGGACGGGAGAGACCCAGTACTTC. Protein sequence: CASSRRQGTGETQYF.